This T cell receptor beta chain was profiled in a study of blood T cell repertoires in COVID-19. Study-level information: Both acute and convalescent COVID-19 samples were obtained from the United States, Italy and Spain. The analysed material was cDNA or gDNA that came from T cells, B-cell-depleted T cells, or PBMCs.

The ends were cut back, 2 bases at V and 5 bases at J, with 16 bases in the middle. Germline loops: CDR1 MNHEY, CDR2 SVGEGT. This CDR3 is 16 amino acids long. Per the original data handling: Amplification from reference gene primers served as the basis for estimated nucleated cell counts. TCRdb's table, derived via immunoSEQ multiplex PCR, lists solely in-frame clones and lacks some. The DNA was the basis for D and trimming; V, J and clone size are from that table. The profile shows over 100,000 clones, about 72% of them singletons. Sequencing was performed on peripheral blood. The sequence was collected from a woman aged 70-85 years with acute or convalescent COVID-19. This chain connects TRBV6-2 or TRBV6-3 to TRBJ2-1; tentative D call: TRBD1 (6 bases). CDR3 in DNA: TGTGCCAGCAGTTACGAACAGGGTGAAGGGCACAATGAGCAGTTCTTC. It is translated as CASSYEQGEGHNEQFF.